These T cell receptor beta chains were read from a single sample in a study of cytomegalovirus exposure and HLA in healthy donors. Sequencing used immunoSEQ multiplex PCR; TCRdb keeps in-frame clones, though not all of them. This sample's table reports about 190,000 clones. The sequenced sample was PBMCs. These receptors came from a man aged 25-45 years in good health and CMV-seronegative. The CDR3 runs from the conserved cysteine through the conserved F or W. Each record gives: V gene, D gene, J gene, CDR3 protein, CDR3 DNA. A D gene is named only where the DNA matches it firmly.

v_gene: TRBV28
d_gene: TRBD1
j_gene: TRBJ2-2
CDR3aa: CAGRRTGGHGELFF
CDR3nt: TGTGCCGGAAGACGGACAGGGGGCCACGGGGAGCTGTTTTTT

v_gene: TRBV21-1
d_gene: -
j_gene: TRBJ1-4
CDR3aa: CASQQGENEKLFF
CDR3nt: TGTGCCAGCCAACAGGGGGAAAATGAAAAACTGTTTTTT

v_gene: TRBV5-1
d_gene: -
j_gene: TRBJ2-1
CDR3aa: CASSLTSGWANEQFF
CDR3nt: TGCGCCAGCAGCTTGACTTCAGGGTGGGCAAATGAGCAGTTCTTC

v_gene: TRBV5-5
d_gene: TRBD1
j_gene: TRBJ1-2
CDR3aa: CASTPTGRYGYTF
CDR3nt: TGTGCCAGCACCCCGACAGGGCGCTATGGCTACACCTTC

v_gene: TRBV13
d_gene: -
j_gene: TRBJ2-1
CDR3aa: CASSLGAGGLTYNEQFF
CDR3nt: TGTGCCAGCAGCTTAGGAGCCGGGGGTCTTACCTACAATGAGCAGTTCTTC

v_gene: TRBV9
d_gene: -
j_gene: TRBJ2-7
CDR3aa: CASTLGVSSYEQYF
CDR3nt: TGTGCCAGCACCCTAGGGGTGAGCTCCTACGAGCAGTACTTC

v_gene: TRBV6-1
d_gene: TRBD1
j_gene: TRBJ2-1
CDR3aa: CASSERGQGRYNEQFF
CDR3nt: TGTGCCAGCAGTGAAAGGGGACAGGGCAGATACAATGAGCAGTTCTTC

v_gene: TRBV19
d_gene: -
j_gene: TRBJ1-1
CDR3aa: CASSIERRQRGNTEAFF
CDR3nt: TGTGCCAGTAGTATAGAGCGTCGGCAACGGGGGAACACTGAAGCTTTCTTT

v_gene: TRBV7-9
d_gene: -
j_gene: TRBJ2-7
CDR3aa: CASSSKLGGIEQYF
CDR3nt: TGTGCCAGCAGCTCAAAGTTAGGAGGGATCGAGCAGTACTTC

v_gene: TRBV10-1
d_gene: TRBD2
j_gene: TRBJ2-1
CDR3aa: CASSDRLAGNNEQFF
CDR3nt: TGCGCCAGCAGTGACCGACTAGCGGGGAACAATGAGCAGTTCTTC

v_gene: TRBV5-5
d_gene: TRBD1
j_gene: TRBJ1-3
CDR3aa: CASSLGTGLSSGNTIYF
CDR3nt: TGTGCCAGCAGCTTAGGGACAGGCCTGAGCTCTGGAAACACCATATATTTT

v_gene: TRBV11-3
d_gene: TRBD1
j_gene: TRBJ2-7
CDR3aa: CASSLGGTGGAEQYF
CDR3nt: TGTGCCAGCAGCTTAGGAGGGACAGGGGGCGCGGAGCAGTACTTC